This TCR beta chain was sequenced in a study of cytomegalovirus exposure and HLA in healthy donors (dated by TCRdb to about 2017). About the investigation overall: In an earlier analysis of 450 to 750 of the donors, 276 Gb of sequence data and just under 120 million unique TCR beta sequences from 150 million to 200 million T cells were reported. Around 320 gigabases of sequencing data and tens of millions of unique TCR sequences were included in an early release covering around 600 HLA-typed donors. The genetic ancestry cluster associated with self-reported Caucasian donors included 81% of the roughly 410 genotyped donors. The study was designed to test whether signatures of past pathogen exposure could be identified by cataloging public T cell receptors. The T cell repertoires of 670 or so subjects were profiled by immunosequencing and related to cytomegalovirus serostatus. In addition to the first cohort of approximately 650 subjects, a separate validation cohort of 130 or so different subjects was used. The study combined high-throughput TCR immunosequencing, statistical association of individual TCRs with disease status, and machine learning to predict cytomegalovirus infection status. To study patterns of TCR occurrence, a later analysis re-analyzed previously published TCR beta repertoires from under 750 donors and added high-resolution HLA genotyping. The later analysis used no new phenotypic data to find candidate immune exposures, relying instead on TCR beta sequences and their occurrence across donors. To decide whether each TCR beta V gene segment behaved as functional or pseudogenic, an earlier analysis of fewer than 750 of the donors relied on high-throughput TCR beta sequencing. Donor age, sex, ethnicity and CMV serostatus were compiled alongside the repertoire data. In a later genetic analysis, genome-wide SNP genotypes for about three fifths of the 666 donors were used, and that subset was treated as a discovery cohort. All discovery cohort repertoires had been generated using a single sequencing platform. HLA typing included class I and class II loci at four-digit resolution. The number of typed donors differed by locus: roughly 629-640 for A, B, C, DRB1 and DQB1; approximately 530 for DQA1; over 600 for DPA1; and about 450 for DPB1. A few DR-DQ haplotypes were handled as single units for association and clustering because linkage in the cohort was strong. On average, around 240,000 unique TCR beta nucleotide sequences were sequenced per donor among 398 genotyped donors of the cohort, with around 19% of those sequences being non-productive.

Libraries were prepared through the immunoSEQ multiplex PCR assay. For the multiplex PCR, a mixture combining 60 forward primers for TCR Vbeta segments and 13 reverse primers for TCR Jbeta segments was used. A multiplex PCR assay on genomic DNA amplified the CDR3 region of rearranged TCR beta genes. On the Illumina HiSeq System, the amplified TCR beta libraries were sequenced as 87-base-pair reads. The source study handled its data this way. A later analysis tallied 80 million to 95 million unique TCR beta chains across the 700 or so repertoires, and some 10 million of those chains were shared by two or more donors. Raw reads were error-corrected and collapsed into unique sequences by a nearest-neighbor algorithm in which closely related sequences were merged to remove PCR and sequencing errors. Alignment of CDR3 sequences to IMGT reference sequences was used to assign V, D and J gene segments. For a sequence to be retained, at least a six-nucleotide match to both a V gene segment and a J gene segment was required. A rearrangement counted as productive if the CDR3 had no stop codons and remained in frame with V and J, and every other rearrangement counted as non-productive. Following IMGT convention, CDR3 was defined as the stretch from the second conserved V-encoded cysteine to the conserved J-encoded phenylalanine. The earlier analysis of about 590 of the donors excluded sequences that lacked an unambiguous match to a single V gene segment. An earlier analysis of some 500 of the donors classified V segments as functional when productive rearrangements were above 56.7% and as segregating when the standard deviation between donors was above 5%. To diagnose cytomegalovirus status from the catalog of TCR beta chain sequences, a statistical classification framework was built. A later analysis assigned V and J genes by comparing TCR nucleotide sequences with IMGT/GENE-DB human TR gene sequences. In a later analysis, CDR3 sequences and most-parsimonious VDJ recombination scenarios were assigned using the TCRdist pipeline. In a later analysis, every TCR beta chain was defined by the combination of its CDR3 amino acid sequence and its V-gene family, and reads without a unique V-gene family were dropped. A later analysis removed 600 or so highly shared, low-generation-probability nucleotide sequences to deal with suspected cross-contamination and a sequencing artifact. For each public chain, a later analysis derived a clonal expansion index from normalized ranks of inferred template counts within each repertoire. A later analysis computed generation probabilities with a VDJ recombination model fitted to out-of-frame rearrangements, and checked the results against IGoR. In a later analysis, hypergeometric tests were used to score TCR-TCR, TCR-HLA and TCR-CMV co-occurrence, with a repertoire-size bias correction applied to TCR pairs. In a later analysis, false discovery rates were estimated by permuting HLA or CMV assignments 20 times. A later analysis grouped co-occurring TCRs with DBSCAN, adding TCRdist sequence similarity when clustering within HLA-allele-positive subsets. Repertoires with fewer than 30,000 or more than 120,000 public chains, plus five repertoires with anomalous nucleotide sharing, were excluded from co-occurrence clustering. What TCRdb holds here is the immuneACCESS table cut down to in-frame rearrangements. Part of the clones is not present; checked against another copy, under half of the missing clones reflect an unresolved V gene, and the others are unexplained. V, J and clone size were drawn from that table, and D and trimming were deduced from the DNA. Here the sample has around 150,000 clones; 68% occur a single time. Approximately 1.5% of the sample is taken by the ten largest.

The cohort comprised some 730 healthy bone marrow donors. At the time of sampling, every cohort member was nominally healthy, though immune exposures that went unrecorded were likely present. The donor was CMV seronegative and belonged to the group of 350 or so seronegative cohort members. A peripheral blood sample was provided by each donor, and peripheral blood mononuclear cells were used for TCR beta sequencing. Genomic DNA extraction from the blood cell samples was performed with the Qiagen DNeasy Blood Extraction Kit. Study-wide findings and limitations: HLA typing was unavailable for some donors at each locus, so association tests used only the typed subset. Linkage disequilibrium might explain the correlated functional status among segregating V segments, but an unknown experimental factor could not be ruled out. In a later analysis, TCR association rates were found to vary across HLA loci, with the most associated TCRs seen for DRB1 alleles and the fewest for HLA-C alleles. The cohort was sequenced for TCR beta chains only, and without alpha or paired-chain data the features that could be detected were limited. V-gene and J-gene trimming of TCR beta chains was associated with a missense DCLRE1C variant in a later genetic analysis, and the association was replicated in an independent cohort. For the cohort, immune exposure information was limited to CMV serostatus. It was suggested by the authors that the approach could potentially be generalized to other disease states and immunological phenotypes. When HLA alleles, especially DR and DQ, strongly co-occurred, attributing TCR associations to individual alleles was difficult. Roughly uniform sequencing depth across donors was assumed in presence/absence analyses, although this assumption may not hold. At a false discovery rate of 0.05, a later analysis linked about 16,000 TCR beta sequences to specific HLA alleles. Compared with equally common non-associated chains, HLA-associated TCR beta chains in a later analysis were more clonally expanded and had lower generation probabilities. While some public TCRs were present in many individuals, most TCR sequences turned up only very rarely across donors. Several of the top co-occurrence clusters appeared to be linked to parvovirus B19, influenza, CMV and Epstein-Barr virus, according to a later analysis. The earlier analysis of fewer than 750 of the donors excluded 15 to 20 rarely observed V segments, including chromosome 9 orphons, because counts were too low. In vitro tests confirmed that a few of the cytomegalovirus-associated TCR beta chains recognize cytomegalovirus antigens. The study listed approximately 150 TCR beta chains as associated with cytomegalovirus. The classifier was reported to diagnose cytomegalovirus status with high specificity and sensitivity in both the original cohort and the validation cohort. A further reported finding was that TCR beta sequences accurately predicted the HLA-A and HLA-B alleles for most subjects in the first cohort. A cluster of highly shared sequence variants was judged likely to be a technical artifact of the sequencing pipeline. In an earlier analysis of more than 450 of the donors, most TCR beta V segments were observed in productive rearrangements about 87% or about 30% of the time, broadly matching IMGT annotations. Compared with the approximately 670-donor mean, donors in an Asian-associated ancestry cluster had fewer N-insertions in productive TCRs, according to a later genetic analysis. Most CMV-associated TCR beta chains appeared to be HLA-restricted in a later analysis, and the HLA associations seemed to be driven largely by CMV exposure.

On this clone itself: What antigen it recognizes has not been identified. No per-base quality is available; no much larger clone lies one base away.

The sample taken for sequencing was PBMCs. This receptor was taken from a man aged 50 or older in good health and CMV-seronegative.

The bases are TGTGCCAGCAGCCCGACAGGGGTTAATTCACCCCTCCACTTT. It is translated as CASSPTGVNSPLHF. In this chain, TRBV5-4 is recombined with TRBJ1-6, with 8 bases matching TRBD1. Inclusive of the bounding cysteine and phenylalanine, the CDR3 is 14 residues long. The kept DNA is CDR3 alone, 42 bases in frame from the first base. According to the germline V gene (reference sequence), CDR1 reads SGHNT and CDR2 reads YYREEE. At the junction V is shortened by 4 bases and J by 6 bases; bases outside the gene matches: 3.